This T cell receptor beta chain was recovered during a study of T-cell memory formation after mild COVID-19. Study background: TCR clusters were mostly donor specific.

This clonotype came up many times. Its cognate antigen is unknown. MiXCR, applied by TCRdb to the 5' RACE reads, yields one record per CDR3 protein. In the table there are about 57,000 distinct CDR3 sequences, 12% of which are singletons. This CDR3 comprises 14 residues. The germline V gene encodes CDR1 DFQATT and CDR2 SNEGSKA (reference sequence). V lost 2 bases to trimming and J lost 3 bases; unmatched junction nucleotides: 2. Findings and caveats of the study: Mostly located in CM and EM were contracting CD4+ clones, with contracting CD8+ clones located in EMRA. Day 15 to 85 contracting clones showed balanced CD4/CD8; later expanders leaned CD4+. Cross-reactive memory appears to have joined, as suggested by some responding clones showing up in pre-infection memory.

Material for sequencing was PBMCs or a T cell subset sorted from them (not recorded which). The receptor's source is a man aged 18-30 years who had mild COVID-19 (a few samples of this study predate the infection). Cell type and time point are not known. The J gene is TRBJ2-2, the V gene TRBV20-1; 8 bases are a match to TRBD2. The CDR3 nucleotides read TGCAGTGCTAGAAGTAGCGGGGACACCGGGGAGCTGTTTTTT. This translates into CSARSSGDTGELFF.